Given below is one T cell receptor (beta chain) in context. Its antigen is still unknown. The sample comes from a study of T cell responses to AZD1222 COVID-19 vaccine. Study-level results: White British donors predominated, females outnumbered males, and clonal diversity was possibly underestimated. It was only after the peak T cell response that any repertoires were sampled. Reportedly, close to half of spike-specific TCRs are directed against unmutated variant regions.

Sequenced by immunoSEQ multiplex PCR; TCRdb stores in-frame clones only, minus some. The sample carries approximately 120,000 clones, approximately 89% recorded once. This CDR3 contains 15 residues. CDR1 is KGHSH and CDR2 is LQKENI in the germline V gene. The V end lost 3 bases, the J end lost 1 base, and 13 bases lay between the germline ends. Sequenced here: peripheral blood, sampled on day 0 of AZD1222 vaccination. This chain links TRBV18 with TRBJ2-7; tentatively, D is TRBD1 or TRBD2 (5 bases each). The sequence came from an adult in good health. CDR3 sequence: CASSPGPQSSYEQYF. Here the CDR3 DNA reads TGTGCCAGCTCACCGGGACCCCAGTCATCCTACGAGCAGTACTTC.